This TCR beta chain was captured in a study of cytomegalovirus exposure and HLA in healthy donors. The PCR made use of 60 Vbeta and 13 Jbeta primers. TCRdb's table, derived via immunoSEQ multiplex PCR, lists solely in-frame clones and lacks some. Its table lists about 60,000 clones. CDR1 LNHDA and CDR2 SQIVND come from the germline V gene (reference sequence). V was pared by 5 bases and J by 0 bases, with 2 bases of the junction left unmatched. The CDR3 consists of 14 residues. The chain recombines TRBV19 with TRBJ2-7; 9 nucleotides align to TRBD2. The sample consisted of PBMCs. The receptor's source is a boy younger than 18 in good health and CMV-seronegative. The chain's CDR3 is CASSSSGNSYEQYF. CDR3 in DNA: TGTGCCAGTAGTTCTAGCGGGAACTCCTACGAGCAGTACTTC.